A selection of T cell receptor beta chains follows, all from one sample in a study of blood T cell repertoires in COVID-19. Repertoires were generated with immunoSEQ multiplex PCR, while TCRdb's copy carries only in-frame clones and drops some. The sample consists of about 210,000 clones, around nine tenths of them appearing once. Specimen: peripheral blood. The receptors shown here come from a woman aged 35 to 49 with acute or convalescent COVID-19. Each CDR3 is given with its conserved first and last residue. A D gene is named only where the DNA matches it firmly. Not every row has a clone size; where given, it reads once, few, many or a size class.

V gene: TRBV5-1; clone size: .; J gene: TRBJ1-1; D gene: .; CDR3 DNA: TGCGCCAGCAGCTTGGCACAGAACACTGAAGCTTTCTTT; CDR3 protein: CASSLAQNTEAFF
V gene: TRBV11-3; clone size: .; J gene: TRBJ1-3; D gene: .; CDR3 DNA: TGTGCCAGCTCGGACACAATGGTGGGAAACACCATATATTTT; CDR3 protein: CASSDTMVGNTIYF
V gene: TRBV27; clone size: few; J gene: TRBJ1-1; D gene: .; CDR3 DNA: TGTGCCAGCAGTTTAGCAGGCAACACTGAAGCTTTCTTT; CDR3 protein: CASSLAGNTEAFF
V gene: TRBV18; clone size: few; J gene: TRBJ1-2; D gene: TRBD1; CDR3 DNA: TGTGCCAGCTCACCTCTAGAACAGGGGCCTGGCTACACCTTC; CDR3 protein: CASSPLEQGPGYTF
V gene: TRBV25-1; clone size: .; J gene: TRBJ2-5; D gene: .; CDR3 DNA: TGTGCCAGCGGCCTGGACCAAGAGACCCAGTACTTC; CDR3 protein: CASGLDQETQYF
V gene: TRBV7-9; clone size: .; J gene: TRBJ1-1; D gene: TRBD1; CDR3 DNA: TGTGCCAGCAGCTTAGCGGCCGGGACAGGGCATTTTTCGAACACTGAAGCTTTCTTT; CDR3 protein: CASSLAAGTGHFSNTEAFF
V gene: TRBV5-1; clone size: .; J gene: TRBJ1-1; D gene: TRBD1; CDR3 DNA: TGCGCCAGCAGCCCGGGACAGATGAACACTGAAGCTTTCTTT; CDR3 protein: CASSPGQMNTEAFF
V gene: TRBV15; clone size: .; J gene: TRBJ2-2; D gene: .; CDR3 DNA: TGTGCCACCAGTGGATCAGGGACAAACACCGGGGAGCTGTTTTTT; CDR3 protein: CATSGSGTNTGELFF
V gene: TRBV7-2; clone size: .; J gene: TRBJ1-2; D gene: TRBD1; CDR3 DNA: TGTGCCAGCAGCGAATCAGGGGGATGGGGCTACACCTTC; CDR3 protein: CASSESGGWGYTF
V gene: TRBV19; clone size: .; J gene: TRBJ1-5; D gene: .; CDR3 DNA: TGTGCCAGTACCACCAGGGGCTATCAGCCCCAGCATTTT; CDR3 protein: CASTTRGYQPQHF
V gene: TRBV3-1/TRBV3-2; clone size: .; J gene: TRBJ1-2; D gene: .; CDR3 DNA: TGTGCCAGCAGCCAAGGGTCCGGTGATTATGGCTACACCTTC; CDR3 protein: CASSQGSGDYGYTF
V gene: TRBV27; clone size: .; J gene: TRBJ1-1; D gene: .; CDR3 DNA: TGTGCCAGCAGTTTATCAGGAGGGACCACTGAAGCTTTCTTT; CDR3 protein: CASSLSGGTTEAFF
V gene: TRBV5-6; clone size: .; J gene: TRBJ2-2; D gene: TRBD1; CDR3 DNA: TGTGCCAGCAGCTCCTTCAAGGGGGCTAGGAACACCGGGGAGCTGTTTTTT; CDR3 protein: CASSSFKGARNTGELFF
V gene: TRBV2; clone size: .; J gene: TRBJ2-5; D gene: .; CDR3 DNA: TGTGCCAGCAGCGGGTCTAGAGAAGAGACCCAGTACTTC; CDR3 protein: CASSGSREETQYF
V gene: TRBV27; clone size: .; J gene: TRBJ1-5; D gene: .; CDR3 DNA: TGTGCCAGCAGTTTTGGGACAAACAATCAGCCCCAGCATTTT; CDR3 protein: CASSFGTNNQPQHF
V gene: TRBV5-1; clone size: .; J gene: TRBJ2-3; D gene: TRBD1; CDR3 DNA: TGCGCCAGCTTAGGACAGGGATCCCAGGGGACGCAGTATTTT; CDR3 protein: CASLGQGSQGTQYF
V gene: TRBV21-1; clone size: once; J gene: TRBJ2-3; D gene: .; CDR3 DNA: TGTGCCAGCAGCAAAGACAGCGGGGGGAGGACAGATACGCAGTATTTT; CDR3 protein: CASSKDSGGRTDTQYF
V gene: TRBV5-4; clone size: .; J gene: TRBJ2-5; D gene: .; CDR3 DNA: TGTGCCAGCAGCTTCCGGGGCCAAGAGACCCAGTACTTC; CDR3 protein: CASSFRGQETQYF
V gene: TRBV5-6; clone size: .; J gene: TRBJ2-5; D gene: TRBD2; CDR3 DNA: TGTGCCAGCAGCACTGGCGGTAGCGGGGGGGCCTGGGAGACCCAGTACTTC; CDR3 protein: CASSTGGSGGAWETQYF
V gene: TRBV3-1/TRBV3-2; clone size: few; J gene: TRBJ1-6; D gene: TRBD1; CDR3 DNA: TGTGCCAGCAGCAAAGTGACCTACTTTTCAGGGGGCACTAATAATTCACCCCTCCACTTT; CDR3 protein: CASSKVTYFSGGTNNSPLHF
V gene: TRBV19; clone size: .; J gene: TRBJ1-4; D gene: TRBD1; CDR3 DNA: TGTGCCAGCGAGGGACAGGGAAGGGGAAAACTGTTTTTT; CDR3 protein: CASEGQGRGKLFF
V gene: TRBV7-2; clone size: .; J gene: TRBJ1-2; D gene: TRBD1; CDR3 DNA: TGTGCCAGCACCTTCGGACAGGGCGGCTACACCTTC; CDR3 protein: CASTFGQGGYTF
V gene: TRBV4-2; clone size: .; J gene: TRBJ2-3; D gene: TRBD2; CDR3 DNA: TGTGCCAGCAGCCAAGATCGAGCGGGGGGTGCAGATACGCAGTATTTT; CDR3 protein: CASSQDRAGGADTQYF
V gene: TRBV5-1; clone size: .; J gene: TRBJ1-6; D gene: .; CDR3 DNA: TGCGCCAGCAGACCTGATGGGGGGAACCTTGGCCTCCACTTT; CDR3 protein: CASRPDGGNLGLHF
V gene: TRBV7-9; clone size: .; J gene: TRBJ1-1; D gene: TRBD1; CDR3 DNA: TGTGCCAGCAGCTTACAGGGGGTGGCTGAAGCTTTCTTT; CDR3 protein: CASSLQGVAEAFF
V gene: TRBV5-4; clone size: .; J gene: TRBJ2-5; D gene: TRBD2; CDR3 DNA: TGTGCCAGCAGCACAAGAGAGCGGGGGGCGATAGAGACCCAGTACTTC; CDR3 protein: CASSTRERGAIETQYF
V gene: TRBV12-3/TRBV12-4; clone size: .; J gene: TRBJ1-1; D gene: TRBD1; CDR3 DNA: TGTGCCAGCAGTCCGACAGGGTACACTGAAGCTTTCTTT; CDR3 protein: CASSPTGYTEAFF
V gene: TRBV30; clone size: .; J gene: TRBJ1-4; D gene: .; CDR3 DNA: TGTGCCTGGAGTGGGAGCGCTACTAATGAAAAACTGTTTTTT; CDR3 protein: CAWSGSATNEKLFF
V gene: TRBV5-8; clone size: .; J gene: TRBJ2-3; D gene: TRBD1; CDR3 DNA: TGTGCCAGCAGCCCACGACAGGGGGCGCCCAGAGGTACGCAGTATTTT; CDR3 protein: CASSPRQGAPRGTQYF
V gene: TRBV7-2; clone size: .; J gene: TRBJ1-6; D gene: TRBD1; CDR3 DNA: TGTGCCAGCAGCAGACAGGGGACGAGTTCACCCCTCCACTTT; CDR3 protein: CASSRQGTSSPLHF
V gene: TRBV3-1/TRBV3-2; clone size: few; J gene: TRBJ2-5; D gene: .; CDR3 DNA: TGTGCCAGCAGCCTCCGTTGGGGGCGGGAGACCCAGTACTTC; CDR3 protein: CASSLRWGRETQYF
V gene: TRBV12-3/TRBV12-4; clone size: few; J gene: TRBJ1-3; D gene: .; CDR3 DNA: TGTGCCAGCAGTTTTAACTCTGGAAACACCATATATTTT; CDR3 protein: CASSFNSGNTIYF